This T cell receptor (beta chain) emerged from a study of OX40 agonist ivuxolimab in advanced cancers. Generated by immunoSEQ multiplex PCR, the TCRdb table keeps only in-frame clones and is missing some. The table lists 75,000 to 90,000 clones, around 85% of them singletons, with 2% to 3% in the top ten. The junction had 5 bases not matched to a gene; V was cut back by 4 bases and J by 5 bases. In germline, CDR1 is SGHRS, CDR2 YFSETQ. The CDR3 consists of 15 residues. The specimen comprised CD4+ or CD8+ T cells sorted from blood, sampled in a trial of the OX40 agonist ivuxolimab. This receptor was obtained from an adult with an advanced solid tumor such as melanoma, head and neck, liver or kidney cancer. J is TRBJ2-4 and V is TRBV5-1; TRBD1 agrees at 11 bases. This chain's CDR3 is CASSDPGQGENIQYF. CDR3 DNA sequence: TGCGCCAGCAGCGACCCGGGACAGGGGGAAAACATTCAGTACTTC.